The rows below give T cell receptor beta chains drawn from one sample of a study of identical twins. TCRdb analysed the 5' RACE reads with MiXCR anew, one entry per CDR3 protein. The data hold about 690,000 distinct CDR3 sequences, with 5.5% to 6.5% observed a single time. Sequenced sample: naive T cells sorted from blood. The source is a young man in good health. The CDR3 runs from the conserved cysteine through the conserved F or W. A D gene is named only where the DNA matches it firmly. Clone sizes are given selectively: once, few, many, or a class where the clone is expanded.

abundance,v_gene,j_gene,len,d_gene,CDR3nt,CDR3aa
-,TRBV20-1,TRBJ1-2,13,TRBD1,TGCAGTGCTCCCGCAGGGGGAACCTATGGCTACACCTTC,CSAPAGGTYGYTF
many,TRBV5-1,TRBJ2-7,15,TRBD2,TGCGCCAGCTTCTCCGGGACTAGCGGGGTTCACGAGCAGTACTTC,CASFSGTSGVHEQYF
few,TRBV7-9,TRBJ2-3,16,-,TGTGCCAGCAGCTTAGGGACCCTGGGGCAAACAGATACGCAGTATTTT,CASSLGTLGQTDTQYF
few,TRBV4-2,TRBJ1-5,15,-,TGTGCCAGCAGCCAAGACAGGGACCGCGGGCAGCCCCAGCATTTT,CASSQDRDRGQPQHF
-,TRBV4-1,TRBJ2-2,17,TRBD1,TGCGCCAGCACTAAACGGACAGGGGGCTTTGGGACCGGGGAGCTGTTTTTT,CASTKRTGGFGTGELFF
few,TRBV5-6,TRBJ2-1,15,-,TGTGCCAGCAGCTTGGTGCCTAGGACCTACAATGAGCAGTTCTTC,CASSLVPRTYNEQFF
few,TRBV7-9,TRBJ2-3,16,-,TGTGCCAGCAGCTTGGGTAGCGCTACCCACACAGATACGCAGTATTTT,CASSLGSATHTDTQYF
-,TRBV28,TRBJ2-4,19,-,TGTGCCAGCAGTTTAGACAGGGGGCTAGCGGGGCCAGGGAAAAACATTCAGTACTTC,CASSLDRGLAGPGKNIQYF
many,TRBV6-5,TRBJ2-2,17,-,TGTGCCAGCAGTTACTCGGGGGGCCGAACGAACACCGGGGAGCTGTTTTTT,CASSYSGGRTNTGELFF
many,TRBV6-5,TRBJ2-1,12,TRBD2,TGTGCCAGCAGTTACTCGAGCGGGACGCAGTTCTTC,CASSYSSGTQFF
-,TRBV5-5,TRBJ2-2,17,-,TGTGCCAGCAGCTTGGGAGGGGTCGGCCAAAACACCGGGGAGCTGTTTTTT,CASSLGGVGQNTGELFF
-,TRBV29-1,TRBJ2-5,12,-,TGCAGCGTTCCGACAGGTGGCGGGACCCAGTACTTC,CSVPTGGGTQYF
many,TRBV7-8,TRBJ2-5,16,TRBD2,TGTGCCAGCAGCTTATTTTCTGGGGGGGGCCAAGAGACCCAGTACTTC,CASSLFSGGGQETQYF
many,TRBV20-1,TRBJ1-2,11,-,TGCAGTGCTCCCGCTGCCTATGGCTACACCTTC,CSAPAAYGYTF
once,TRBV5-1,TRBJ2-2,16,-,TGCGCCAGCAGCTTGGATGGTGGGGAACCCACCGGGGAGCTGTTTTTT,CASSLDGGEPTGELFF
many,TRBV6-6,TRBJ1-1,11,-,TGTGCCAGCAGAAGGGGTACTGAAGCTTTCTTT,CASRRGTEAFF
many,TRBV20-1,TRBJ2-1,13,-,TGCAGTGCAATCCGGGGGGCCGGCAATGAGCAGTTCTTC,CSAIRGAGNEQFF
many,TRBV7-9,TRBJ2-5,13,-,TGTGCCAGCAGCTTACAAGGGTTCGAGACCCAGTACTTC,CASSLQGFETQYF
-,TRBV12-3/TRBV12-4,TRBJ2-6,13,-,TGTGCCAGCAGCGGATTTGGGGCCAACGTTCTGACTTTC,CASSGFGANVLTF
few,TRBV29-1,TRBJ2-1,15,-,TGCAGCGTTGAAATAGCTGCAACTTGGATGGATGAGCAGTTCTTC,CSVEIAATWMDEQFF
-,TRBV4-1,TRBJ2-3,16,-,TGCGCCAGCAGCCAAGGGACGAAGATATGGACAGATACGCAGTATTTT,CASSQGTKIWTDTQYF
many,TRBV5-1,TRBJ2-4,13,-,TGCGCCAGCAGCTTACTAACTAGCAACATTCAGTACTTC,CASSLLTSNIQYF
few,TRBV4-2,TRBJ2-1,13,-,TGTGCCAGCAGCCCAGAACCGGTCAATGAGCAGTTCTTC,CASSPEPVNEQFF
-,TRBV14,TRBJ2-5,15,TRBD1,TGTGCCAGCAGCACCCGACAGGGTCTTGGCGAGACCCAGTACTTC,CASSTRQGLGETQYF
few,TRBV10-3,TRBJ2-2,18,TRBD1,TGTGCCATCAGCCCCGTGACAGGGGGAGGGGGTGTTGCCGGGGAGCTGTTTTTT,CAISPVTGGGGVAGELFF
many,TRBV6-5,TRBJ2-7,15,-,TGTGCCAGCAGTTACAGGCAGGAGGTTACCTACGAGCAGTACTTC,CASSYRQEVTYEQYF
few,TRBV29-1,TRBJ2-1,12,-,TGCAGCGTTAGGCCAGGGGCCAATGAGCAGTTCTTC,CSVRPGANEQFF
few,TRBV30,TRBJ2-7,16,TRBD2,TGTGCCTGGAGGTCCCCCGCACTAGCGGTCTCCTACGAGCAGTACTTC,CAWRSPALAVSYEQYF
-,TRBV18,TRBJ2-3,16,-,TGTGCCAGCTCACCGACAGCCCGAAAGGGCGCAGATACGCAGTATTTT,CASSPTARKGADTQYF
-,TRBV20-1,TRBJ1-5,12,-,TGCAGTGGTTTCAGGGGAGATCAGCCCCAGCATTTT,CSGFRGDQPQHF
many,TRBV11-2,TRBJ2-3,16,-,TGTGCCAGCAGCTCCTATGGCCCCGGGACTCCAGATACGCAGTATTTT,CASSSYGPGTPDTQYF
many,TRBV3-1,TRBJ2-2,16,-,TGTGCCAGCAGCCAAGGTGGCACGGCGAACACCGGGGAGCTGTTTTTT,CASSQGGTANTGELFF
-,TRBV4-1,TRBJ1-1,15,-,TGCGCCAGCAGCCAAGATATGGGGAAGTACACTGAAGCTTTCTTT,CASSQDMGKYTEAFF
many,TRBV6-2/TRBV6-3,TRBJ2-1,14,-,TGTGCCAGCAGTTACTCAGGCCTCGGCAATGAGCAGTTCTTC,CASSYSGLGNEQFF
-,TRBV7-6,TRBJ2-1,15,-,TGTGCCAGCAGCTTCAGTCAAGCTGGAGGGAATGAGCAGTTCTTC,CASSFSQAGGNEQFF
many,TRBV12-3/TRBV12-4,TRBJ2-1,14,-,TGTGCCAGCAGTTTAGCTTCTAGCTTGAGTGAGCAGTTCTTC,CASSLASSLSEQFF
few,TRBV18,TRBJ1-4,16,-,TGTGCCAGCTCACCCGAAACGGGCAGAAAAAATGAAAAACTGTTTTTT,CASSPETGRKNEKLFF
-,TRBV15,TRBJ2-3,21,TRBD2,TGTGCCACCAGCAGAGATAGATTAAAGGGACTAGCGGGTCTTTTAACAGATACGCAGTATTTT,CATSRDRLKGLAGLLTDTQYF
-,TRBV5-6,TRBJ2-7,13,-,TGTGCCGGCAGCAGGGACACCTCCTACGAGCAGTACTTC,CAGSRDTSYEQYF
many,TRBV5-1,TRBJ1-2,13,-,TGCGCCAGCAGCTTGGATGGGGTAGACGGCTACACCTTC,CASSLDGVDGYTF
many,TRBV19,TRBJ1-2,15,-,TGTGCCAGTAGTATAGATGGTACAGGTCCCTATGGCTACACCTTC,CASSIDGTGPYGYTF
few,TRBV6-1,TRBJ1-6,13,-,TGTGCCAGCACTATCAGGGGCGGGTCACCCCTCCACTTT,CASTIRGGSPLHF
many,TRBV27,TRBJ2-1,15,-,TGTGCCAGCAGTCTTCGGGAGTCTTGGCGCAATGAGCAGTTCTTC,CASSLRESWRNEQFF